These 29 T cell receptor beta chains were sequenced from one sample in a study of HIV-infected children after antiretroviral therapy interruption. Unique molecular identifiers were included in an RNA-based 3' RACE TCR library. MiXCR was run by TCRdb on the 3' RACE reads, yielding one entry per CDR3 protein. The sample lists more than 85,000 distinct CDR3 sequences, 6.9% occurring once. The treatment: PENTA 11 planned treatment interruption arm or continuous ART arm. This specimen was CD45RA+ CD4+ T cells from PBMCs, pooled from several time points, taken from a donor given antiretroviral therapy, either interrupted or continuous. The subset was: naive CD4+ CD45RA+ CD45RO- T cells. These receptors came from a pool of human donors with HIV.

In its sample, this clonotype was seen many times. The chain carries TRBV5-1 and TRBJ1-1; TRBD1 matches 7 bases. CDR1 and CDR2 from the germline V gene are SGHRS and YFSETQ. With 1 base clipped from V and 12 bases from J, the junction kept 9 bases outside the gene matches. The CDR3 is 13 amino acids. CDR3 in amino acids: CASSLQTGLGTFF. DNA for the CDR3: TGCGCCAGCAGCTTGCAGACAGGGTTGGGAACTTTCTTT.

This clonotype was seen ten or more times. The chain has TRBV7-2 and TRBJ2-5; D may be TRBD1 (6 bases). Germline CDR1 SGHTA, CDR2 FQGNSA. The CDR3 contains 14 residues. Deletions cut 2 bases from V and 0 bases from J, with 7 bases between. In nucleotides, the CDR3 is TGTGCCAGCAGCTTATACAGGGACCAAGAGACCCAGTACTTC. It translates to CASSLYRDQETQYF. Full variable domain (rest looked up from reference TRBV7-2 and TRBJ2-5): GAGVSQSPSNKVTEKGKDVELRCDPISGHTALYWYRQSLGQGLEFLIYFQGNSAPDKSGLPSDRFSAERTGGSVSTLTIQRTQQEDSAVYLCASSLYRDQETQYFGPGTRLLVL.

The V and J genes are TRBV5-8 and TRBJ1-4, with 10 bases that match TRBD1. The CDR3 is 15 amino acids. V was pared by 4 bases and J by 8 bases, with 8 bases of the junction left unmatched. The germline CDR1 and CDR2 sequences are SGHTS and YDEGEE. The chain's CDR3 is CASSPGTGVGEKLFF. CDR3 in DNA: TGTGCCAGCAGCCCTGGGACAGGGGTTGGAGAAAAACTGTTTTTT.

V gene TRBV29-1 combines with J gene TRBJ2-7; either TRBD1 or TRBD2 may fit D (5 bases each). Germline lookup yields CDR1 SQVTM and CDR2 ANQGSEA. V was clipped by 3 bases and J by 9 bases, with 15 bases between them. The CDR3 is made up of 12 amino acids. The DNA for the CDR3 is TGCAGCGTTGACGCCGGGACCGGAGGGCAGTACTTC. The encoded protein is CSVDAGTGGQYF.

Many counts were recorded for this clonotype. The CDR3 loop is CASSTTGISRNEQFF. In nucleotides, the CDR3 is TGTGCCAGCAGTACAACAGGGATTTCGAGGAATGAGCAGTTCTTC. This rearrangement joins TRBV28 to TRBJ2-1, with TRBD1 as a possible D gene (6 bases). Germline V gene lookup returns CDR1 MDHEN and CDR2 SYDVKM. This CDR3 region has 15 residues. V lost 5 bases to trimming and J lost 7 bases, with 18 bases between them.

This clonotype was recorded at least ten times. The CDR3 protein is CASSYRRGRNTEAFF. CDR3 sequence (DNA): TGTGCCAGCAGTTACCGCAGGGGGAGGAACACTGAAGCTTTCTTT. The chain uses TRBV6-6 and TRBJ1-1; 7 positions match TRBD1. J was trimmed by 1 base and V by 2 bases; bases with no gene match: 4. This CDR3 has 15 residues. The V gene's germline CDR1 is MNHNY and CDR2 SVGAGI (reference sequence).

This clonotype showed up many times. The chain recombines TRBV5-4 with TRBJ2-2; the D gene could be TRBD1 or TRBD2 (5 bases each). Looked up from germline, CDR1 is SGHNT and CDR2 is YYREEE (reference sequence). The CDR3 is 15 residues long. Between the trimmed V and J ends, which lost 2 bases and 3 bases, there was a span of 11 bases. The CDR3 nucleotides are TGTGCCAGCAGCTTTTCCGGGGCCGACACCGGGGAGCTGTTTTTT. Translation gives CASSFSGADTGELFF.

The CDR3 sequence is CASSLRGDQETQYF. The CDR3 nucleotides read TGCGCCAGCAGCCTGCGGGGGGACCAAGAGACCCAGTACTTC. The chain combines TRBV5-1 with TRBJ2-5; 8 bases line up with TRBD2. Trimming took 4 bases from V and 0 from J; bases not matched to a gene: 2. CDR1 is SGHRS, CDR2 YFSETQ, per germline. This CDR3 is 14 amino acids long.

This clonotype was recorded at least ten times. The chain carries TRBV12-3 or TRBV12-4 and TRBJ1-2; 12 bases are a match to TRBD1. CDR3 length: 19 amino acids. Trimming cost V 5 bases and J 3 bases; bases outside gene matches: 16. CDR3 nucleotides: TGTGCCAGCAGTACCCAGACCCGCGGGACAGGGGGCAGAGACTATGGCTACACCTTC. Translated, it gives CASSTQTRGTGGRDYGYTF.

This clonotype was picked up many times. The chain is built from TRBV14 and TRBJ2-2, with 8 positions matching TRBD2. The germline gives CDR1 SGHDN, CDR2 FVKESK. With 0 bases clipped from V and 5 bases from J, the junction kept 2 bases outside the gene matches. The length of the CDR3 is 15 residues. The CDR3 loop is CASSQELAGTGELFF. The CDR3 DNA is TGTGCCAGCAGCCAAGAGTTAGCGGGAACCGGGGAGCTGTTTTTT.

This clonotype was detected ten times or more. V gene TRBV19 combines with J gene TRBJ1-4; D unclear. The V end was cut by 5 bases, the J end by 13 bases, with 23 bases between. CDR3 length: 15 amino acids. Per the germline V gene, CDR1 is LNHDA and CDR2 is SQIVND (reference sequence). The DNA of the CDR3 is TGTGCCAGTAGTTCCCAAGAGATTACTCACCGGGGACTGTTTTTT. Protein: CASSSQEITHRGLFF.

This chain connects TRBV28 to TRBJ1-3; 9 nucleotides match TRBD1. The CDR3 totals 14 residues. Germline V gives CDR1 MDHEN, CDR2 SYDVKM. With 6 bases clipped from V and 6 bases from J, the junction kept 6 bases outside the gene matches. The CDR3 is CASSPGTGQNTIYF. DNA of the CDR3: TGTGCCAGCAGCCCCGGGACAGGGCAAAACACCATATATTTT.

This clonotype has at least ten counts. The chain has TRBV12-3 or TRBV12-4 and TRBJ2-6; D may be TRBD2 (5 bases). CDR3 size: 15 residues. The V and J ends lost 5 bases and 6 bases respectively, with 14 bases between them. The CDR3 sequence: CASSLGREAANVLTF. DNA for the CDR3: TGTGCCAGCAGTCTAGGACGGGAAGCGGCCAACGTCCTGACTTTC.

This clonotype was found a few times. V is TRBV19 and J is TRBJ1-1, with 7 bases that match TRBD1. CDR3 length equals 14 residues. V lost 4 bases, J lost 2 bases, and 4 bases stayed unmatched. In germline, CDR1 is LNHDA, CDR2 SQIVND (reference sequence). The CDR3 reads CASSTDRVNTEAFF. For the CDR3, the DNA is TGTGCCAGTAGTACCGACAGGGTTAACACTGAAGCTTTCTTT.

This clonotype was seen a handful of times. The chain uses TRBV6-1 and TRBJ1-1; 8 nucleotides match TRBD1. This CDR3 contains 13 residues. The J segment lost 6 bases and the V segment lost 4 bases, leaving 4 bases of the junction unmatched. Germline lookup yields CDR1 MNHNS and CDR2 SASEGT. CDR3 nucleotides: TGTGCCAGCAGTGGATTGACAGGGGCTGAAGCTTTCTTT. Amino acid sequence: CASSGLTGAEAFF.

This clonotype was counted at least ten times. V and J are TRBV19 and TRBJ2-7; TRBD2 might be the D (6 bases). V was cut by 3 bases and J by 3 bases, with 21 bases left in between. The CDR3 totals 17 residues. Per the germline V gene, CDR1 is LNHDA and CDR2 is SQIVND (reference sequence). The CDR3 DNA is TGTGCCAGTAGTATGGGGGGAATGAGAAGAGCTTACTACGAGCAGTACTTC. Encoded protein: CASSMGGMRRAYYEQYF.

This clonotype appeared a few times. The J gene is TRBJ1-1, the V gene TRBV11-2; D is ambiguous. The CDR3 has 14 amino acids. From germline, CDR1 is SGHAT and CDR2 FQNNGV. Trimming pared 2 bases from V and 1 base from J, leaving 8 bases between. CDR3 sequence (DNA): TGTGCCAGCAGCTTAAGGGCCCCGAACACTGAAGCTTTCTTT. This gives the protein CASSLRAPNTEAFF.

Ten or more counts support this clonotype. The chain joins TRBV9 to TRBJ1-6; D unclear. Germline-derived CDR1 and CDR2 are SGDLS and YYNGEE. The CDR3 runs to 14 residues. Trimming took off 4 bases at V and 10 bases at J, with 15 bases between the two ends. The CDR3 bases are TGTGCCAGCAGCCCCACCCCGGAACTATCACCCCTCCACTTT. It codes for CASSPTPELSPLHF.

This clonotype was counted once. This could be a read error, since a much larger clone is one nucleotide away. This sequence joins TRBV2 and TRBJ2-2; 7 bases line up with TRBD2. CDR3 length: 14 residues. Germline V gene lookup returns CDR1 SNHLY and CDR2 FYNNEI. V lost 6 bases, J lost 6 bases, and 7 bases stayed unmatched. The chain's CDR3 is CASRIPSGAGELFF. CDR3 bases: TGTGCCAGCAGGATCCCTAGCGGCGCCGGGGAGCTGTTTTTT.

This clonotype was picked up many times. The chain's CDR3 is CASSYSRGLQGRDEKLFF. CDR3 DNA sequence: TGTGCCAGCAGTTACTCGAGAGGGTTGCAGGGGAGGGATGAAAAACTGTTTTTT. This rearrangement joins TRBV6-5 to TRBJ1-4, with a weak D call TRBD1 (6 bases). The germline gives CDR1 MNHEY, CDR2 SVGAGI. The CDR3 has 18 amino acids. The ends were cut back, 0 bases at V and 6 bases at J, with 20 bases in the middle.

The table lists this clonotype with many counts. V and J are TRBV7-9 and TRBJ2-5; D gene uncertain. V was shortened by 4 bases and J by 0 bases, with 12 bases between the two germline ends. The CDR3 has 15 amino acids. CDR1 is SEHNR, CDR2 FQNEAQ, per germline (reference sequence). CDR3 DNA sequence: TGTGCCAGCAGCTCAAACCGGGCCCACCAAGAGACCCAGTACTTC. Its translation: CASSSNRAHQETQYF.

This clonotype was observed many times. The rearrangement joins TRBV24-1 to TRBJ2-1; a weak D match, TRBD2 (5 bases). Germline V gene sequence: CDR1 KGHDR, CDR2 SFDVKD. The CDR3 covers 16 residues. V was shortened by 5 bases and J by 11 bases, with 24 bases between the two germline ends. CDR3 coding DNA: TGTGCCACCAGTGGTCCAACCTTCGGGGAGCGGCTGAAGCAGTTCTTC. Translated: CATSGPTFGERLKQFF.

Notes on this clonotype: It may be a read error: a sequence one base away is much more abundant. The rearrangement joins TRBV28 to TRBJ1-1; D gene unclear. CDR1 and CDR2 from the germline V gene are MDHEN and SYDVKM. This CDR3 is built from 12 residues. DNA of the CDR3: TGTGCCAGCGGTTTAGAGCTAACTGAAGCTTTCTTT. Its translation is CASGLELTEAFF.

On this clonotype itself: A much bigger clone sits one base away, suggesting this may be a read error. The chain recombines TRBV6-5 with TRBJ1-6; a weak D match, TRBD1 (6 bases). The length of the CDR3 is 15 residues. The germline V gene has CDR1 MNHEY and CDR2 SVGAGI. The CDR3 is CVSSYSRDNNSPLHF. CDR3 DNA sequence: TGTGTCAGCAGTTACTCGAGGGACAATAATTCACCCCTCCACTTT.

This clonotype was counted ten times or more. The gene calls are TRBV19 and TRBJ1-2; 7 bases map to TRBD1. Germline-derived CDR1 and CDR2 are LNHDA and SQIVND (reference sequence). CDR3 length: 15 amino acids. Germline trimming cut 7 bases from V and 4 bases from J; bases unmatched to any gene: 12. CDR3 bases: TGTGCCAGTACCGTAAATGGCAGGGGGGTCTATGGCTACACCTTC. This gives the protein CASTVNGRGVYGYTF.

This clonotype has just a few counts. J is TRBJ1-1 and V is TRBV5-1; no firm D call. This CDR3 spans 13 amino acids. Trimming took 5 bases from V and 1 from J, leaving 9 bases between them. Germline V gene data show CDR1 as SGHRS and CDR2 as YFSETQ. The CDR3 bases are TGCGCCAGCAGGAGGAGCGAGAACACTGAAGCTTTCTTT. Its protein is CASRRSENTEAFF. Based on the CDR3 plus reference TRBV5-1 and TRBJ1-1, the full variable domain is KAGVTQTPRYLIKTRGQQVTLSCSPISGHRSVSWYQQTPGQGLQFLFEYFSETQRNKGNFPGRFSGRQFSNSRSEMNVSTLELGDSALYLCASRRSENTEAFFGQGTRLTVV.

This clonotype was observed at least ten times. V usage is TRBV6-1 and J usage is TRBJ1-5, with unresolved D. The CDR3 consists of 15 residues. Germline CDR1 and CDR2: MNHNS and SASEGT. The V gene lost 7 bases and the J gene lost 2 bases, with 15 bases spanning the gap. CDR3 bases: TGTGCCAGCAAATTAGAAGGGAACGGCAATCAGCCCCAGCATTTT. Translated, it gives CASKLEGNGNQPQHF.

This clonotype was detected ten times or more. The rearrangement uses TRBV27 and TRBJ2-2; D is ambiguous. The V end lost 2 bases, the J end lost 4 bases, and 5 bases lay between the germline ends. Germline CDR1 MNHEY, CDR2 SMNVEV (reference sequence). The CDR3 is 13 residues long. The CDR3 loop reads CASSLDGTGELFF. The CDR3 DNA reads as TGTGCCAGCAGTTTAGATGGCACCGGGGAGCTGTTTTTT.

In this sample, this clonotype turned up many times. The rearrangement joins TRBV5-1 to TRBJ1-4; D may be TRBD1 (5 bases). CDR1 and CDR2 (germline): SGHRS, YFSETQ. The V gene lost 6 bases and the J gene lost 0 bases, with 9 bases spanning the gap. The CDR3 loop spans 14 amino acids. CDR3 sequence reads: CASKTAPTNEKLFF. The CDR3 region has the DNA TGCGCCAGCAAGACAGCTCCAACTAATGAAAAACTGTTTTTT.